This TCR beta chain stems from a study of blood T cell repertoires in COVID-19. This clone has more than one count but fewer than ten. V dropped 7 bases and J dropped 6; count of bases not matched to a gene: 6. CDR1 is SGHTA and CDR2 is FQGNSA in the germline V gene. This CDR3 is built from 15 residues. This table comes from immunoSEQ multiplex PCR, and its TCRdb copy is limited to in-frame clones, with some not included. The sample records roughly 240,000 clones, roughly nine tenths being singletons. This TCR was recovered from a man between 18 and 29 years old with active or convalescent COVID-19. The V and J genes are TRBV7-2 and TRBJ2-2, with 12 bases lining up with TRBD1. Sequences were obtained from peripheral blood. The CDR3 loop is CASKRGTGGSGELFF. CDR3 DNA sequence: TGTGCCAGCAAAAGGGGGACAGGGGGCTCCGGGGAGCTGTTTTTT. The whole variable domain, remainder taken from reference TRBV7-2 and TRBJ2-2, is GAGVSQSPSNKVTEKGKDVELRCDPISGHTALYWYRQSLGQGLEFLIYFQGNSAPDKSGLPSDRFSAERTGGSVSTLTIQRTQQEDSAVYLCASKRGTGGSGELFFGEGSRLTVL.